What follows describes a single T cell receptor beta chain. Its antigen is undetermined. Treatment defined: 15 to 20 received Ad26.COV2.S at low or high dose, single or two shots; five or six received placebo; per-sample allocation not given. The study sampled participants on day 63 after the first vaccine or placebo injection. The study used a vaccine consisting of an Ad26 vector that expressed Wuhan-strain SARS-CoV-2 spike. The sample belongs to a study of Ad26.COV2.S vaccination and SARS-CoV-2 variants. About the research overall: Intramuscular Ad26.COV2.S doses were given once or twice, 56 days apart.

General observations from the study: Total T cell responses, in the TCR breadth and depth analyses, may have been underestimated. Higher spike-specific TCR breadth was found in vaccine recipients than in placebo recipients.

Clones were read by immunoSEQ multiplex PCR, and TCRdb kept only the in-frame ones, dropping some. The repertoire holds about 400,000 clones, with roughly nine tenths as singletons. In germline, CDR1 is MNHEY, CDR2 SMNVEV (reference sequence). The CDR3 has 16 residues. Trimming left V 7 bases short and J 6 bases short, with 25 bases between. This TCR came from a person aged 18-60 years who received the Ad26.COV2.S COVID-19 vaccine or a placebo. The chain links TRBV27 to TRBJ2-7; D not resolved. The sample here was peripheral blood, taken in a trial of Ad26.COV2.S vaccine versus placebo. CDR3 amino acids: CASTIPAGPPECEQYF. The CDR3 coding sequence is TGTGCCAGCACCATACCCGCCGGGCCTCCTGAATGCGAGCAGTACTTC.